Listed below are T cell receptor beta chains from one sample, sequenced in a study of T cell responses to AZD1222 COVID-19 vaccine. Using immunoSEQ multiplex PCR, the repertoire was profiled, and TCRdb retains in-frame clones only, with some absent. The data contain 140,000 to 150,000 clones, around 86% of them singletons. This material consisted of peripheral blood, taken on day 0 of MenACWY control vaccination. These receptors were taken from an adult in good health. Both conserved end residues are part of each CDR3. D genes are given only for firm matches. Size tells how often a clone was seen (once, few, many) or the class of an expanded clone, and some rows leave it out.

V,D,J,size,DNA,CDR3
TRBV28,-,TRBJ1-1,-,TGTGCCAGCAGTACAGGGTTGGGAGCTTTCTTT,CASSTGLGAFF
TRBV6-6,TRBD1,TRBJ1-6,-,TGTGCCAGCAGTTCAACAGGGGATGGCTATAATTCACCCCTCCACTTT,CASSSTGDGYNSPLHF
TRBV27,-,TRBJ2-7,-,TGTGCCAGCAGTCGGAGACAGGGAGGAAGTAAAGAGCAGTACTTC,CASSRRQGGSKEQYF
TRBV5-6,TRBD1,TRBJ2-1,-,TGTGCCAGCAGCTGGGGGGACAGGGGGAGCCACAATGAGCAGTTCTTC,CASSWGDRGSHNEQFF
TRBV7-8,-,TRBJ1-2,-,TGTGCCAGCAGCTTAGCATTTTTGGGGACCGACTATGGCTACACCTTC,CASSLAFLGTDYGYTF
TRBV7-9,-,TRBJ1-4,-,TGTGCCAGCAGCACCAGACTGGGGAATGAAAAACTGTTTTTT,CASSTRLGNEKLFF
TRBV5-6,-,TRBJ2-2,-,TGTGCCAGCAGCTTGGGACAGCTATACATTACCGGGGAGCTGTTTTTT,CASSLGQLYITGELFF
TRBV7-2,TRBD1,TRBJ1-2,-,TGTGCCAGCAGCTTAGAAATCGGACAGGGGTTAGGTGGCTACACCTTC,CASSLEIGQGLGGYTF
TRBV10-3,TRBD1,TRBJ2-5,-,TGTGCCATCAGTGAGCGCCGGGACAGGTCCTCGGAGACCCAGTACTTC,CAISERRDRSSETQYF
TRBV7-9,-,TRBJ1-4,-,TGTGCCAGCAGCTTAGAGCTGCCGCTAACTAATGAAAAACTGTTTTTT,CASSLELPLTNEKLFF
TRBV6-1,-,TRBJ2-1,-,TGTGCCAGCAGTGAGGCGGCCAATGAGCAGTTCTTC,CASSEAANEQFF
TRBV29-1,-,TRBJ2-7,once,TGCAGCGTTGGTGGGGGCTCCTACGAGCAGTACTTC,CSVGGGSYEQYF
TRBV2,-,TRBJ2-7,-,TGTGCCAGCAGGGCTGGTAGGGGCGGGTACGAGCAGTACTTC,CASRAGRGGYEQYF
TRBV19,TRBD1,TRBJ1-2,-,TGTGCCAGTAGTCCCGGGACAGCGAATGGCTACACCTTC,CASSPGTANGYTF
TRBV7-9,TRBD2,TRBJ2-5,-,TGTGCCAGCCGATTTAGCGGGGGGTTTGGAGAGACCCAGTACTTC,CASRFSGGFGETQYF
TRBV5-4,TRBD1,TRBJ1-1,few,TGTGCCAGCAGCCTCAACAGGGGGGGCACTGAAGCTTTCTTT,CASSLNRGGTEAFF
TRBV5-1,TRBD1,TRBJ1-3,-,TGCGCCAGCAGCTTGGCCTGGACAGGGATCTCTGGAAACACCATATATTTT,CASSLAWTGISGNTIYF
TRBV20-1,-,TRBJ2-5,once,TGCGCCCCCGCGTCCCAAGAGACCCAGTACTTC,CAPASQETQYF
TRBV28,-,TRBJ1-1,few,TGTGCCAGCAGTTCCGTCCGGGGGGAGTCCACTGAAGCTTTCTTT,CASSSVRGESTEAFF
TRBV28,-,TRBJ1-2,-,TGTGCCAGCAGTCCCTCCCATGGCGGCCGCTATGGCTACACCTTC,CASSPSHGGRYGYTF
TRBV6-6,-,TRBJ1-3,-,TGTGCCAGCAGCCCGAGGAGGGGCGTAGGAGGGGTGACCTCTGGAAACACCATATATTTT,CASSPRRGVGGVTSGNTIYF
TRBV5-1,-,TRBJ2-2,few,TGCGCCAGCAGCTTCGGAGGCAGGGTCGAGGCCGGGGAGCTGTTTTTT,CASSFGGRVEAGELFF